This T cell receptor (beta chain) was documented in a study of T-cell reconstitution after alpha-beta-depleted transplantation in children. Study results and limitations: At around two months after transplant, the alpha-beta T cells were reportedly derived from several hundred expanded clones that came from non-depleted graft cells. T cells produced anew were the main source of T-cell counts and diversity one year after transplant. The high TCRbeta diversity at day 60 in some patients came from surviving recipient T cells and thymic progenitors.

Ten or more counts support this clonotype. The antigen is unknown. This CDR3 has 14 amino acids. Germline V gene sequence: CDR1 SGHRS, CDR2 YFSETQ. The ends were cut back, 0 bases at V and 0 bases at J, with 4 bases in the middle. A TCRbeta library incorporating unique molecular identifiers was prepared. From the PCR reads, TCRdb called clonotypes with MiXCR, one entry per CDR3 protein. The table has about 190,000 distinct CDR3 sequences, roughly 11% seen once. The rearrangement joins TRBV5-1 to TRBJ1-3; D uncertain. This material consisted of PBMCs, taken before TCRalphabeta/CD19-depleted stem cell transplant. This clonotype originated in a boy between 2 and 10 years old with acute myeloid leukemia, due to receive a stem cell transplant. The CDR3 DNA reads as TGCGCCAGCAGCTTGGAACCCTCTGGAAACACCATATATTTT. This translates into CASSLEPSGNTIYF. Filled out from reference TRBV5-1 and TRBJ1-3, the complete variable domain reads KAGVTQTPRYLIKTRGQQVTLSCSPISGHRSVSWYQQTPGQGLQFLFEYFSETQRNKGNFPGRFSGRQFSNSRSEMNVSTLELGDSALYLCASSLEPSGNTIYFGEGSWLTVV.